The following is a TCR beta chain sequence with its context. Its specificity is unknown. The sample originates from a study of shared clonotypes between healthy human individuals. In the study overall: The donors, two women and a few men, were aged 18 to 49.

Study results and limitations: A small donor pool kept down the genetic and exposure-history diversity that was represented.

Terminally differentiated effector memory CD45RA+ cells were excluded by CCR7 positive selection of CD45RO-negative cells. Measured with immunoSEQ multiplex PCR; TCRdb has only the in-frame clones, and not every one. The sample yields nearly 2 million clones, approximately 94% seen once. V was cut by 4 bases and J by 5 bases, with 9 bases left in between. CDR3 size: 13 residues. CDR1 and CDR2 from the germline V gene are MNHEY and SVGAGI. The chain joins TRBV6-5 to TRBJ2-1, with unresolved D. This TCR was sampled from a man aged 18 to 29 in good health. Material for sequencing was naive CD8+ T cells sorted from blood. The CDR3 protein is CASSSHLNNEQFF. CDR3 nucleotides: TGTGCCAGCAGTTCACACCTCAACAATGAGCAGTTCTTC.